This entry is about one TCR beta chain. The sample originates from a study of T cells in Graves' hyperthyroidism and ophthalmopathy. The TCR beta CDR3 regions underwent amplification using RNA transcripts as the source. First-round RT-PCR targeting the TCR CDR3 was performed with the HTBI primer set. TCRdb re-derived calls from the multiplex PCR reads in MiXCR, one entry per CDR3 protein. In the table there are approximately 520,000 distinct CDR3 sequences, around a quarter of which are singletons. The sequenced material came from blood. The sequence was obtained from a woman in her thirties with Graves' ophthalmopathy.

The CDR3 sequence is CASSEGRGQGFNEQYF. The CDR3 DNA follows: TGTGCCAGCAGTGAGGGGAGGGGACAGGGTTTCAACGAGCAGTACTTC. The gene calls are TRBV25-1 and TRBJ2-7; TRBD1 matches at 9 bases. This CDR3 spans 16 amino acids. CDR1 MGHDK and CDR2 SYGVNS come from the germline V gene. The V and J ends lost 3 bases and 5 bases, in that order; junction bases with no gene match: 11.